Listed below are T cell receptor beta chains from one sample, sequenced in a study of blood T cell repertoires in COVID-19. Profiled with immunoSEQ multiplex PCR; TCRdb holds only in-frame clones, not every one. The table has about 50,000 clones, 81% seen once; the top ten hold 26%. The material sequenced was peripheral blood. These receptor sequences come from a woman at least 80 years old with COVID-19, enrolled during active disease. Each CDR3 is given with its conserved first and last residue. Fields, in order: CDR3 length, clone size, V gene, D gene, J gene, CDR3 protein, CDR3 DNA. A D gene is named only where the DNA matches it firmly. Size is omitted from some rows. Given values are once, few, many or a class for expanded clones.

14,NA,TRBV6-5,NA,TRBJ2-2,CASSYSPETGELFF,TGTGCCAGCAGTTACTCCCCGGAGACCGGGGAGCTGTTTTTT
13,NA,TRBV30,NA,TRBJ2-3,CACARGSTDTQYF,TGTGCCTGTGCTCGGGGGAGCACAGATACGCAGTATTTT
14,NA,TRBV30,NA,TRBJ1-1,CAWSGDLGQPEAFF,TGTGCCTGGAGTGGCGATCTAGGACAGCCTGAAGCTTTCTTT
14,NA,TRBV28,NA,TRBJ1-5,CASSPEGEGQPQHF,TGTGCCAGCAGTCCCGAGGGGGAAGGTCAGCCCCAGCATTTT
16,NA,TRBV6-1,TRBD2,TRBJ2-2,CASSAFSGANTGELFF,TGTGCCAGCAGTGCCTTTAGCGGGGCGAACACCGGGGAGCTGTTTTTT
15,once,TRBV5-6,NA,TRBJ1-5,CASSVSGLSNQPQHF,TGTGCCAGCAGCGTATCAGGGTTAAGCAATCAGCCCCAGCATTTT
15,NA,TRBV5-4,NA,TRBJ1-1,CASSPGGALNTEAFF,TGTGCCAGCAGCCCCGGGGGGGCCTTGAACACTGAAGCTTTCTTT
17,NA,TRBV27,NA,TRBJ1-5,CASSLRFSTLGNQPQHF,TGTGCCAGCAGTCTCCGCTTCTCGACTCTCGGCAATCAGCCCCAGCATTTT
14,once,TRBV19,TRBD1,TRBJ1-1,CASSPQGAGTEAFF,TGTGCCAGTAGTCCGCAGGGGGCAGGGACTGAAGCTTTCTTT
14,few,TRBV6-5,NA,TRBJ1-1,CAIFSGGGNTEAFF,TGTGCCATCTTCTCAGGCGGAGGAAACACTGAAGCTTTCTTT
13,NA,TRBV7-3,NA,TRBJ1-1,CASSLMGGTEAFF,TGTGCCAGCAGCTTAATGGGGGGAACTGAAGCTTTCTTT
13,NA,TRBV28,NA,TRBJ1-2,CASKLGGAHGYTF,TGTGCCAGCAAGCTTGGGGGGGCGCACGGCTACACCTTC
14,NA,TRBV5-1,NA,TRBJ2-5,CASSALATQETQYF,TGCGCCAGCAGCGCCCTAGCGACCCAAGAGACCCAGTACTTC
18,NA,TRBV11-2,TRBD1,TRBJ2-1,CASSSPGQGWSSYNEQFF,TGTGCCAGCAGCTCCCCGGGACAGGGGTGGAGCTCCTACAATGAGCAGTTCTTC
17,NA,TRBV3-1/TRBV3-2,TRBD1,TRBJ1-2,CASSQEDIRGANYGYTF,TGTGCCAGCAGCCAAGAAGACATCAGGGGGGCTAACTATGGCTACACCTTC
16,NA,TRBV3-1/TRBV3-2,NA,TRBJ2-3,CASSQEGAERTDTQYF,TGTGCCAGCAGCCAAGAGGGAGCGGAGCGCACAGATACGCAGTATTTT
17,NA,TRBV7-8,TRBD1,TRBJ2-5,CASSFNQGQGAYETQYF,TGTGCCAGCAGCTTCAACCAGGGACAGGGGGCCTACGAGACCCAGTACTTC
19,NA,TRBV19,TRBD1,TRBJ1-5,CASSTRTLDRFHSNQPQHF,TGTGCCAGTAGTACCCGGACCCTGGACAGGTTTCATAGCAATCAGCCCCAGCATTTT
17,NA,TRBV15,TRBD1,TRBJ1-6,CATSRVGRTGDNSPLHF,TGTGCCACCAGCAGAGTCGGGCGGACAGGGGATAATTCACCCCTCCACTTT
17,NA,TRBV28,TRBD1,TRBJ1-5,CASLPYRGWEGNQPQHF,TGTGCCAGCTTACCGTACAGGGGGTGGGAGGGCAATCAGCCCCAGCATTTT
16,many,TRBV19,TRBD1,TRBJ1-1,CASSILSTGMNTEAFF,TGTGCCAGTAGTATCCTCTCGACAGGGATGAACACTGAAGCTTTCTTT
14,NA,TRBV30,NA,TRBJ1-5,CAWSDYRAGQPQHF,TGTGCCTGGAGTGACTACAGGGCAGGCCAGCCCCAGCATTTT
15,NA,TRBV3-1/TRBV3-2,NA,TRBJ1-5,CASSQAGFSNQPQHF,TGTGCCAGCAGCCAAGCGGGGTTTAGCAATCAGCCCCAGCATTTT
17,NA,TRBV4-1,TRBD2,TRBJ2-1,CASSQGVAGNSYNEQFF,TGCGCCAGCAGCCAAGGGGTAGCGGGGAACTCCTACAATGAGCAGTTCTTC
11,NA,TRBV20-1,TRBD1,TRBJ1-2,CSRDRGAGYTF,TGCAGCCGGGACAGGGGGGCTGGCTACACCTTC
15,NA,TRBV7-7,TRBD2,TRBJ2-1,CASSLGAGENNEQFF,TGTGCTAGCAGCTTAGGGGCGGGAGAGAACAATGAGCAGTTCTTC
16,NA,TRBV2,NA,TRBJ1-6,CASSERFSSPNSPLHF,TGTGCCAGCAGTGAACGTTTCTCCAGTCCTAATTCACCCCTCCACTTT
14,NA,TRBV14,NA,TRBJ2-7,CASSQDLQTYEQYF,TGTGCCAGCAGCCAAGATTTACAGACCTACGAGCAGTACTTC
14,NA,TRBV19,TRBD1,TRBJ2-3,CASTSRGKKDTQYF,TGTGCCAGTACCAGCAGGGGGAAGAAGGATACGCAGTATTTT
16,NA,TRBV6-6,NA,TRBJ2-1,CASSYVARASYNEQFF,TGTGCCAGCAGTTACGTGGCGCGGGCCTCCTACAATGAGCAGTTCTTC
16,NA,TRBV18,NA,TRBJ2-4,CASSPPTGQAKNIQYF,TGTGCCAGCTCACCACCTACAGGGCAGGCTAAAAACATTCAGTACTTC
16,NA,TRBV25-1,NA,TRBJ2-1,CASSDSPGSSYNEQFF,TGTGCCAGCAGTGATTCTCCCGGGTCCTCTTACAATGAGCAGTTCTTC
14,NA,TRBV19,NA,TRBJ1-1,CASSIDRRNTEAFF,TGTGCCAGTAGTATCGACAGGCGGAACACTGAAGCTTTCTTT
14,NA,TRBV3-1/TRBV3-2,NA,TRBJ1-6,CASSQVQGGSPLHF,TGTGCCAGCAGCCAAGTTCAGGGCGGTTCACCCCTCCACTTT
14,NA,TRBV6-6,TRBD1,TRBJ2-7,CASTIRDRPYEQYF,TGTGCCAGCACCATCCGGGACAGGCCCTACGAGCAGTACTTC
13,NA,TRBV9,NA,TRBJ1-2,CASSPGEGYGYTF,TGTGCCAGCAGCCCAGGGGAAGGCTATGGCTACACCTTC
14,NA,TRBV6-2/TRBV6-3,TRBD2,TRBJ2-5,CASSYSGGPETQYF,TGTGCCAGCAGTTACTCGGGAGGGCCAGAGACCCAGTACTTC
9,NA,TRBV4-2,NA,TRBJ2-7,CASSYEQYF,TGTGCCAGCTCATACGAGCAGTACTTC
15,NA,TRBV5-1,NA,TRBJ2-7,CASSQGGTGTYEQYF,TGCGCCAGCAGCCAGGGTGGGACTGGTACCTACGAGCAGTACTTC
17,NA,TRBV25-1,TRBD2,TRBJ2-1,CASSEYAGTSGRRRQFF,TGTGCCAGCAGTGAATATGCCGGGACTAGCGGGAGAAGGAGGCAGTTCTTC
15,NA,TRBV27,NA,TRBJ2-7,CASSLRSQPRDEQYF,TGTGCCAGCAGTTTAAGAAGCCAGCCGCGGGACGAGCAGTACTTC
11,once,TRBV20-1,NA,TRBJ1-1,CSARGVREAFF,TGCAGTGCTAGAGGGGTCAGGGAAGCTTTCTTT
17,NA,TRBV5-5,NA,TRBJ1-6,CASSFIPESQYNSPLHF,TGTGCCAGCAGCTTTATCCCGGAGAGTCAGTATAATTCACCCCTCCACTTT
12,NA,TRBV11-2,NA,TRBJ2-7,CASSLDLYEQYF,TGTGCCAGCAGCTTAGATCTTTACGAGCAGTACTTC
13,NA,TRBV18,NA,TRBJ1-1,CASSPQGDTEAFF,TGTGCCAGCTCACCACAGGGAGATACAGAAGCTTTCTTT
16,few,TRBV6-2/TRBV6-3,NA,TRBJ1-4,CASSYPTGRANEKLFF,TGTGCCAGCAGTTACCCGACCGGGAGAGCTAATGAAAAACTGTTTTTT
14,NA,TRBV18,NA,TRBJ1-2,CASSRDSGGYGYTF,TGTGCCAGCTCCCGGGACTCCGGTGGTTATGGCTACACCTTC